One sample yielded the 16 T cell receptor beta chains listed below, sequenced in a study of T cells in localized non-small cell lung cancer. Generated by immunoSEQ multiplex PCR, the TCRdb table keeps only in-frame clones and is missing some. The sample has approximately 35,000 clones, around 90% seen once. The source material was peripheral blood mononuclear cells, sampled before any cancer treatment. The source is a female donor over 55 with stage II lung adenocarcinoma.

The chain combines TRBV5-1 with TRBJ2-7, with TRBD1 matching 7 bases. The CDR3 runs to 14 residues. With 4 bases clipped from V and 2 bases from J, the junction kept 6 bases outside the gene matches. Germline lookup yields CDR1 SGHRS and CDR2 YFSETQ. The CDR3 spells CASSPRTGTYEQYF. In nucleotides, the CDR3 is TGCGCCAGCAGCCCCCGGACAGGTACCTACGAGCAGTACTTC.

The count of this clone is one. V is TRBV29-1 and J is TRBJ2-7; D tentatively reads TRBD1 or TRBD2 (5 bases each). Trimming shortened V by 5 bases and J by 5 bases, and 16 bases separated the two germline ends. The CDR3 is made up of 13 amino acids. Germline CDR1 reads SQVTM; CDR2 reads ANQGSEA. CDR3 region: CSVLTGTFDEQYF. DNA of the CDR3: TGCAGCGTTTTAACCGGGACGTTCGACGAGCAGTACTTC.

The chain links TRBV18 to TRBJ2-1, with 11 bases that match TRBD2. The V gene's germline CDR1 is KGHSH and CDR2 LQKENI. V lost 2 bases and J lost 5; bases outside the gene matches: 8. This CDR3 region has 17 residues. The CDR3 sequence is CASSPRLAGGLDNEQFF. In nucleotides, the CDR3 is TGTGCCAGCTCACCAAGGCTAGCGGGAGGCTTAGACAATGAGCAGTTCTTC.

The V gene is TRBV7-8, the J gene TRBJ1-1; D ambiguous. The CDR3 has 13 amino acids. V lost 5 bases and J lost 0, with 7 bases in between. CDR1 and CDR2 (germline): SGHVS, FQNEAQ. The CDR3 is CASSESLNTEAFF. CDR3 in DNA: TGTGCCAGCAGCGAGAGCCTGAACACTGAAGCTTTCTTT. Together with reference TRBV7-8 and TRBJ1-1, the CDR3 gives the full variable domain: GAGVSQSPRYKVAKRGQDVALRCDPISGHVSLFWYQQALGQGPEFLTYFQNEAQLDKSGLPSDRFFAERPEGSVSTLKIQRTQQEDSAVYLCASSESLNTEAFFGQGTRLTVV.

This rearrangement joins TRBV4-3 to TRBJ2-7, with 9 bases identical to TRBD2. Per the germline V gene, CDR1 is LGHNA and CDR2 is YSLEER. With V trimmed by 4 bases and J by 7 bases, 5 bases remained unmatched. This CDR3 region has 13 residues. The DNA of the CDR3 is TGCGCCAGCAGCCGCGGGGGGGGTTTGGAGCAGTACTTC. This gives the protein CASSRGGGLEQYF.

This chain joins TRBV7-2 and TRBJ1-2; D is possibly TRBD1 (6 bases). V gave up 1 base and J gave up 5 bases, with 11 bases separating them. CDR3 length equals 14 residues. Germline lookup yields CDR1 SGHTA and CDR2 FQGNSA. The DNA for the CDR3 is TGTGCCAGCAGCTTAGATAACAGGGAATATGGCTACACCTTC. This gives the protein CASSLDNREYGYTF.

This clone was detected only a few times. V and J are TRBV5-6 and TRBJ1-5; D not certain. Trimming cost V 4 bases and J 5 bases, with 16 bases left between them. CDR1 and CDR2 from the germline V gene are SGHDT and YYEEEE. The CDR3 extends over 15 amino acids. Here the CDR3 DNA reads TGTGCCAGCAGCCGTTGGTTGGGAGTAGATCAGCCCCAGCATTTT. This codes for CASSRWLGVDQPQHF.

J is TRBJ2-4 and V is TRBV5-6, with unresolved D. This CDR3 contains 15 residues. CDR1 and CDR2 from the germline V gene are SGHDT and YYEEEE. V gave up 7 bases and J gave up 5 bases, with 19 bases separating them. Written as DNA, the CDR3 is TGTGCCAGCCGCGCCCCAGATAGTCCGGAAAACATTCAGTACTTC. Amino acids: CASRAPDSPENIQYF.

This chain links TRBV6-5 with TRBJ1-2; tentative D call: TRBD1 (6 bases). Between the trimmed V and J ends, which lost 6 bases and 6 bases, there was a span of 14 bases. CDR3 size: 13 residues. CDR1 MNHEY and CDR2 SVGAGI come from the germline V gene. CDR3 DNA: TGTGCCAGCAGACAGGGAAGTTATGATGGCTACACCTTC. This gives the protein CASRQGSYDGYTF.

The chain employs TRBV5-4 and TRBJ2-7, with 7 nucleotides matching TRBD2. V trimming: 3 bases; J trimming: 2 bases; junction bases outside the gene matches: 11. This CDR3 comprises 16 residues. The germline V gene encodes CDR1 SGHNT and CDR2 YYREEE (reference sequence). This CDR3 reads CASSSPSSGSTYEQYF. CDR3 nucleotide sequence: TGTGCCAGCAGCTCCCCCTCTAGCGGCTCAACCTACGAGCAGTACTTC. Combining the CDR3 with reference TRBV5-4 and TRBJ2-7 gives the whole variable domain ETGVTQSPTHLIKTRGQQVTLRCSSQSGHNTVSWYQQALGQGPQFIFQYYREEENGRGNFPPRFSGLQFPNYSSELNVNALELDDSALYLCASSSPSSGSTYEQYFGPGTRLTVT.

The V gene is TRBV28, the J gene TRBJ2-4, with 8 nucleotides matching TRBD1. This CDR3 region has 13 residues. Germline-derived CDR1 and CDR2 are MDHEN and SYDVKM. J gave up 6 bases and V 5 bases, and 3 bases lay outside the gene matches. The CDR3 loop is CASSGQGVNIQYF. CDR3 bases: TGTGCCAGCAGTGGACAGGGCGTAAACATTCAGTACTTC.

J is TRBJ2-3 and V is TRBV18; perhaps TRBD2 as D (6 bases). The CDR3 is 17 residues long. V shed 3 bases and J shed 5 bases, with 21 bases lying between them. In germline, CDR1 is KGHSH, CDR2 LQKENI. The CDR3 region is CASSPFSGPGTEDTQYF. The CDR3 bases are TGTGCCAGCTCACCTTTCTCCGGGCCGGGGACTGAAGATACGCAGTATTTT.

The chain has TRBV10-3 and TRBJ2-7, with TRBD2 identical over 9 bases. This CDR3 contains 18 residues. Trimming at V came to 6 bases and at J to 3 bases, leaving 18 bases not matched to a gene. In germline, CDR1 is ENHRY, CDR2 SYGVKD. The CDR3 reads CAISLDRPSGTPNYEQYF. The CDR3 coding sequence is TGTGCCATCAGCCTAGACAGGCCTAGCGGGACTCCCAACTACGAGCAGTACTTC.

The J gene is TRBJ2-1, the V gene TRBV6-5; D possibly matches TRBD1 or TRBD2 (5 bases each). Germline V gene data show CDR1 as MNHEY and CDR2 as SVGAGI. There are 14 residues in the CDR3. The germline V and J ends were trimmed by 1 base and 6 bases, with 10 bases remaining between them. CDR3 amino acids: CASSYFKGSNEQFF. The CDR3 coding sequence is TGTGCCAGCAGTTACTTTAAGGGGAGCAATGAGCAGTTCTTC.

The chain uses TRBV7-2 and TRBJ1-5; TRBD1 agrees at 8 bases. Germline V gene sequence: CDR1 SGHTA, CDR2 FQGNSA. The length of the CDR3 is 15 residues. The V and J ends lost 5 bases and 5 bases, in that order; junction bases with no gene match: 8. CDR3 protein: CASSPVTGGDQPQHF. The CDR3 DNA reads TGTGCCAGCAGCCCCGTAACAGGGGGGGATCAGCCCCAGCATTTT.

This chain joins TRBV7-9 and TRBJ2-5; weak D call: TRBD1 (6 bases). This CDR3 has 12 residues. Germline CDR1 is SEHNR and CDR2 is FQNEAQ (reference sequence). With 4 bases removed from V and 3 bases from J, the gap between germline ends came to 6 bases. The CDR3 region is CASSWTEETQYF. The DNA of the CDR3 is TGTGCCAGCAGCTGGACAGAAGAGACCCAGTACTTC. The variable domain in full, with the rest retrieved from reference TRBV7-9 and TRBJ2-5, is DTGVSQNPRHKITKRGQNVTFRCDPISEHNRLYWYRQTLGQGPEFLTYFQNEAQLEKSRLLSDRFSAERPKGSFSTLEIQRTEQGDSAMYLCASSWTEETQYFGPGTRLLVL.